This TCR beta chain was found in a study of blood T cell repertoires in COVID-19. Libraries were prepared by immunoSEQ multiplex PCR; TCRdb keeps only in-frame clonotypes and omits some of them. The table lists around 60,000 clones, roughly 83% of them singletons. V lost 0 bases and J lost 5, with 7 bases in between. Per germline, CDR1 LGHDT and CDR2 YNNKEL (reference sequence). The CDR3 runs to 13 residues. The genes are TRBV3-1 (or the pseudogene TRBV3-2) and TRBJ1-1; no reliable D call. Sequencing was carried out using peripheral blood. This sequence originates from a man aged 55 to 70 with COVID-19, enrolled during active disease. CDR3 amino acids: CASSQEGRTEAFF. The CDR3 nucleotides read TGTGCCAGCAGCCAAGAGGGGAGGACTGAAGCTTTCTTT.